This T cell receptor (beta chain) was profiled in a study of regulatory T cells in long-lasting Graves disease. Overall study: For a period under 3 months, newly diagnosed Graves' patients had taken antithyroid drugs.

The CDR3 covers 15 residues. V lost 7 bases and J 6 bases, leaving 21 bases between the germline ends. The time point denotes: newly diagnosed GD, antithyroid drugs for less than 3 months. PBMC-extracted RNA yielded the TCR library. Graves' disease diagnosis used American Thyroid Association guidelines. This clonotype has ten or more counts. Arm-PCR of CDR3 regions with iRepertoire HTBI primers generated TCR beta libraries. TCRdb re-derived calls from the multiplex PCR reads in MiXCR, one entry per CDR3 protein. This sample has over 500,000 distinct CDR3 sequences, with roughly a sixth found just once. The same data also went into a second study, on T cells in Graves' hyperthyroidism and ophthalmopathy. As reported in that work: Among clonotypes expanded in thyroid above 0.001, most were also found in blood. Ophthalmopathy was identified by the model a median around 6 months ahead of onset.

The sample was peripheral blood mononuclear cells (PBMCs), taken at new diagnosis, from a patient treated with antithyroid drugs. The chain recombines TRBV12-3 or TRBV12-4 with TRBJ2-5; D may match TRBD1 or TRBD2 (6 bases each). The sequence derives from a man aged 18 to 29 with Graves disease. The CDR3 DNA reads as TGTGCCAGCACTTACACGGGGGCTGCGAAACAGACCCAGTACTTC. This gives the protein CASTYTGAAKQTQYF.